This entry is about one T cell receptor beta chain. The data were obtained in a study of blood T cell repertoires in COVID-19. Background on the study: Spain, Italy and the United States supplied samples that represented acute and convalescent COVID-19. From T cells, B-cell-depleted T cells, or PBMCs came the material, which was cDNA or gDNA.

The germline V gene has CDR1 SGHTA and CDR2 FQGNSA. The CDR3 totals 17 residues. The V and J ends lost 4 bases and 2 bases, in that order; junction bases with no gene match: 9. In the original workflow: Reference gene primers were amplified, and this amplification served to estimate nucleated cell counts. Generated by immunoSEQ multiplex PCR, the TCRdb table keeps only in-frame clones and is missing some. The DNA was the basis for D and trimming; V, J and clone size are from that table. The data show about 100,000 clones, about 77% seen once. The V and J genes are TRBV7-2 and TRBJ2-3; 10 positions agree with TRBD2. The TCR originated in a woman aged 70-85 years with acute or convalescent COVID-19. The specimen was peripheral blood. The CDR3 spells CASSYPDLAGATDTQYF. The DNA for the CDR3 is TGTGCCAGCAGCTACCCGGATCTAGCGGGGGCCACAGATACGCAGTATTTT. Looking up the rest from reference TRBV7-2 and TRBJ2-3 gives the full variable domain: GAGVSQSPSNKVTEKGKDVELRCDPISGHTALYWYRQSLGQGLEFLIYFQGNSAPDKSGLPSDRFSAERTGGSVSTLTIQRTQQEDSAVYLCASSYPDLAGATDTQYFGPGTRLTVL.